Below, 10 T cell receptor beta chains from the same sample are listed, as sequenced in a study of beta chain features in type 1 diabetes. General study points: The study found moderately but significantly shorter TCRB CDR3s in all four CD4+ subsets of Type 1 diabetes patients.

Their specific antigens are unknown. Reverse transcription of all isolated RNA meant that expressed TCRB transcripts were sequenced. Clones were sequenced by immunoSEQ multiplex PCR, and TCRdb holds only the in-frame ones, with some missing. The data show 40,000 to 60,000 clones, with about three fifths seen just once and over 0.25% held by the top ten. The specimen was stem cell memory CD4+ T cells from blood. These receptor sequences come from a woman in her 30s with type 1 diabetes.

The chain recombines TRBV2 with TRBJ1-5, with D hard to call. Germline CDR1 is SNHLY and CDR2 is FYNNEI. With 6 bases removed from V and 5 bases from J, the gap between germline ends came to 14 bases. The CDR3 consists of 14 residues. CDR3 coding DNA: TGTGCCAGCAGCCCCCTAACAGAATATCAGCCCCAGCATTTT. Its protein is CASSPLTEYQPQHF.

The chain is built from TRBV28 and TRBJ1-2, with D possibly being TRBD1 (6 bases). The CDR3 runs 14 residues. The V end was cut by 6 bases, the J end by 4 bases, with 15 bases between. Germline V gene data show CDR1 as MDHEN and CDR2 as SYDVKM. The chain's CDR3 is CASSEYRESYGYTF. The DNA of the CDR3 is TGTGCCAGCAGCGAATACAGGGAATCCTATGGCTACACCTTC.

The chain has TRBV5-1 and TRBJ2-1; TRBD2 aligns across 8 bases. The V gene end was trimmed by 4 bases and the J gene end by 2 bases; junction bases not matched to a gene: 8. The CDR3 is 16 residues long. Germline loops: CDR1 SGHRS, CDR2 YFSETQ. CDR3 in amino acids: CASSSLLSGAYNEQFF. DNA of the CDR3: TGCGCCAGCAGCAGCCTCCTTAGCGGGGCCTACAATGAGCAGTTCTTC.

This clone was observed a few times. V gene TRBV7-9 combines with J gene TRBJ2-5, with 8 bases matching TRBD2. The ends lost 3 bases at V and 4 bases at J; junction bases unmatched: 4. The CDR3 totals 14 residues. Germline-derived CDR1 and CDR2 are SEHNR and FQNEAQ (reference sequence). The CDR3 protein is CASSLSLAGETQYF. CDR3 in DNA: TGTGCCAGCAGCTTGTCGCTAGCGGGAGAGACCCAGTACTTC.

This chain joins TRBV6-1 and TRBJ1-5, with 9 nucleotides matching TRBD1. Per the germline V gene, CDR1 is MNHNS and CDR2 is SASEGT. The junction had 1 base not matched to a gene; V was cut back by 2 bases and J by 2 bases. This CDR3 comprises 15 residues. This chain's CDR3 is CASSETGGGNQPQHF. Here the CDR3 DNA reads TGTGCCAGCAGTGAAACAGGGGGCGGCAATCAGCCCCAGCATTTT.

The CDR3 DNA sequence: TGTGCCAGCAGTGCTACAGCTGATTATGGCTACACCTTC. This codes for CASSATADYGYTF. The chain is built from TRBV2 and TRBJ1-2; no clear D. This CDR3 is 13 amino acids long. Trimming pared 4 bases from V and 5 bases from J, leaving 11 bases between. In germline, CDR1 is SNHLY, CDR2 FYNNEI.

This clone was counted once. The chain carries TRBV6-6 and TRBJ1-1; D possibly corresponds to TRBD1 (6 bases). The germline V and J ends were trimmed by 7 bases and 2 bases, with 17 bases remaining between them. In germline, CDR1 is MNHNY, CDR2 SVGAGI (reference sequence). The CDR3 consists of 15 residues. CDR3 amino acids: CASKVAGAENTEAFF. For the CDR3, the DNA is TGTGCCAGCAAGGTGGCGGGGGCGGAAAACACTGAAGCTTTCTTT.

The rearrangement uses TRBV6-6 and TRBJ2-7; 9 bases align to TRBD1. With V trimmed by 5 bases and J by 4 bases, 6 bases remained unmatched. The germline CDR1 and CDR2 sequences are MNHNY and SVGAGI (reference sequence). This CDR3 has 14 amino acids. CDR3 sequence reads: CASSTDRGQYEQYF. DNA of the CDR3: TGTGCCAGCAGTACGGACAGGGGCCAGTACGAGCAGTACTTC.

This chain joins TRBV15 and TRBJ1-2; 7 bases match TRBD1. This CDR3 contains 15 residues. The V gene's germline CDR1 is LNHNV and CDR2 YYDKDF (reference sequence). The ends lost 5 bases at V and 5 bases at J; junction bases unmatched: 11. CDR3 DNA sequence: TGTGCCACCAGCCGGACCCGACAGGGATGGTATGGCTACACCTTC. Protein: CATSRTRQGWYGYTF.

The chain combines TRBV6-1 with TRBJ2-1; D possibly corresponds to TRBD2 (6 bases). This CDR3 has 14 residues. V lost 0 bases and J lost 6, with 9 bases in between. Germline values: CDR1 MNHNS, CDR2 SASEGT. CDR3 amino acids: CASSEAMGGNEQFF. CDR3 nucleotide sequence: TGTGCCAGCAGTGAAGCTATGGGAGGCAATGAGCAGTTCTTC.